The rows below give T cell receptor beta chains drawn from one sample of a study of shared clonotypes between healthy human individuals. TCRdb keeps only in-frame clones here, not all; method: immunoSEQ multiplex PCR. The sample shows just over 2,000,000 clones, 90% to 95% of them seen only once. The sample taken for sequencing was naive CD4+ T cells sorted from blood. The receptors stem from a man aged 18 to 30 in good health. The CDR3 runs from the conserved cysteine through the conserved F or W. Fields, in order: V gene, CDR3 length, J gene, CDR3 protein.

>TRBV6-6|14|TRBJ2-7
CASSYSAQVREQYF
>TRBV18|13|TRBJ1-2
CASSPGTGMGYTF
>TRBV30|13|TRBJ2-1
CAFGAGGPNEQFF
>TRBV21-1|12|TRBJ2-3
CASGGVTDTQYF
>TRBV28|16|TRBJ1-5
CASEDLGIKDGQPQHF
>TRBV28|10|TRBJ2-5
CASGLETQYF
>TRBV19|12|TRBJ1-2
CASKGQGFGYTF
>TRBV16|16|TRBJ1-5
CASSLGIATDNQPQHF
>TRBV4-1|18|TRBJ2-1
CASSHSQGGFSMYNEQFF
>TRBV28|15|TRBJ1-1
CASSLTGRGNTEAFF
>TRBV30|12|TRBJ1-1
CAWSGPGGEAFF
>TRBV5-1|16|TRBJ1-1
CASSWGDRGLDTEAFF
>TRBV5-1|13|TRBJ2-1
CASSLNQGNEQFF
>TRBV21-1|14|TRBJ2-2
CASSVPREPGELFF
>TRBV27|15|TRBJ1-2
CASSFNPRGAYGYTF
>TRBV28|16|TRBJ2-2
CASSLGLAGGTGELFF
>TRBV5-1|16|TRBJ2-2
CATPKDSGSNTGELFF